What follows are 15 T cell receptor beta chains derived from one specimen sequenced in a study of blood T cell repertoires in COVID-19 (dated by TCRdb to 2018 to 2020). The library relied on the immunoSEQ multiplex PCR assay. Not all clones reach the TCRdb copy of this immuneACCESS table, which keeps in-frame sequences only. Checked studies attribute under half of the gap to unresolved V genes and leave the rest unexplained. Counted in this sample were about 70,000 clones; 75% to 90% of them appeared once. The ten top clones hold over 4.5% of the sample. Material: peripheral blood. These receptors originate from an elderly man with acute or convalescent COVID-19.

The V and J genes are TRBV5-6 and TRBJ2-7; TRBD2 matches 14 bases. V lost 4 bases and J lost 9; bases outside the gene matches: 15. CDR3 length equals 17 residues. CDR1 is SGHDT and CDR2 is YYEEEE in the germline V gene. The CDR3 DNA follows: TGTGCCAGCAGCCCGGTTCCCGGACTAGCGGGAGGTATCCTGCAGTACTTC. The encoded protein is CASSPVPGLAGGILQYF.

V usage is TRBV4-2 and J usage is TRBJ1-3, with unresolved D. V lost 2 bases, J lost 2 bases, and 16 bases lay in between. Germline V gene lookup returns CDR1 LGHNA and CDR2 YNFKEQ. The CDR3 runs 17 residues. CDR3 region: CASSQTLSPNPGNTIYF. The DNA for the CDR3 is TGTGCCAGCAGCCAAACGTTATCGCCTAATCCTGGAAACACCATATATTTT.

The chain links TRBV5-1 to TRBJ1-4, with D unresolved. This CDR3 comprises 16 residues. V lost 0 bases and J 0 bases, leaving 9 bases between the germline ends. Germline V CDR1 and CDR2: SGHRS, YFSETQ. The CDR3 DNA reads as TGCGCCAGCAGCTTGGGCCCCCAGACAACTAATGAAAAACTGTTTTTT. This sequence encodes CASSLGPQTTNEKLFF.

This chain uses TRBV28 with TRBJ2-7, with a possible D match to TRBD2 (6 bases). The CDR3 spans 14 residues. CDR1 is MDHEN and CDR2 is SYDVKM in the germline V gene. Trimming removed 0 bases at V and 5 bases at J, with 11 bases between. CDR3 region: CASSLWGRGDEQYF. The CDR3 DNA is TGTGCCAGCAGTTTATGGGGGCGCGGGGACGAGCAGTACTTC.

The CDR3 DNA sequence: TGTGCCAGCAGCTTACAGAGCGGGGGGGCCGCGGGGACAGATACGCAGTATTTT. Translated: CASSLQSGGAAGTDTQYF. The chain couples TRBV5-4 to TRBJ2-3; TRBD2 matches 10 bases. V trimming: 2 bases; J trimming: 3 bases; junction bases outside the gene matches: 12. CDR3 length: 18 residues. Germline CDR1 is SGHNT and CDR2 is YYREEE (reference sequence).

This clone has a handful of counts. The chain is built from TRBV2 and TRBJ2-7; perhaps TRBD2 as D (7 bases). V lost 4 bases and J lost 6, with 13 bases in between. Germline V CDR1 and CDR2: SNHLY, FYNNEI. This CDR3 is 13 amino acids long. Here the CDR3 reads CASSGRGEGEQYF. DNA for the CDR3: TGTGCCAGCAGTGGAAGGGGGGAGGGCGAGCAGTACTTC.

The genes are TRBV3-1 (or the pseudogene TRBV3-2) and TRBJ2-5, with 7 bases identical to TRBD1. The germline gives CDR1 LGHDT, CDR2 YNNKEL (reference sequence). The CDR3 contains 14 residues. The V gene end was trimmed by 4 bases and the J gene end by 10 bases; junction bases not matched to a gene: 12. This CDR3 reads CASSPSGQSNGQYF. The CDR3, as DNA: TGTGCCAGCAGCCCTTCGGGACAGTCAAACGGCCAGTACTTC.

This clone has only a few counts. The CDR3 nucleotides are TGTGCCAGCACCCCAATTGTCGGTTTCACAGATACGCAGTATTTT. Translating it yields CASTPIVGFTDTQYF. The chain uses TRBV7-2 and TRBJ2-3; D is unclear. In germline, CDR1 is SGHTA, CDR2 FQGNSA. V was clipped by 7 bases and J by 2 bases, with 16 bases between them. The CDR3 totals 15 residues. Full variable domain (missing parts from reference TRBV7-2 and TRBJ2-3): GAGVSQSPSNKVTEKGKDVELRCDPISGHTALYWYRQSLGQGLEFLIYFQGNSAPDKSGLPSDRFSAERTGGSVSTLTIQRTQQEDSAVYLCASTPIVGFTDTQYFGPGTRLTVL.

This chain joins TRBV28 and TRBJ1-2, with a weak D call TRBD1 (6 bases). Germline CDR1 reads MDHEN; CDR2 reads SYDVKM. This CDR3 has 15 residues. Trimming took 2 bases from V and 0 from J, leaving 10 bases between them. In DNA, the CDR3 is TGTGCCAGCAGTTTAACGGGGGGCCCTAACTATGGCTACACCTTC. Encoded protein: CASSLTGGPNYGYTF.

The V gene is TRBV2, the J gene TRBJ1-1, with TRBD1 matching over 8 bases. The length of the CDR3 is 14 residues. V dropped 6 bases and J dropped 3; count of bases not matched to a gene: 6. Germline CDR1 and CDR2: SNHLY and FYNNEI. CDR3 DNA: TGTGCCAGCAGACGCAGGGGGCATGACACTGAAGCTTTCTTT. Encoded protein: CASRRRGHDTEAFF.

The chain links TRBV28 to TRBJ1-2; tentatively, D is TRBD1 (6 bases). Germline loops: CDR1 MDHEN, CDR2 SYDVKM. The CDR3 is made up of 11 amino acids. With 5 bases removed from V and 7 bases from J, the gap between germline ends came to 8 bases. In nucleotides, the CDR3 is TGTGCCAGCAGTCCGACAGGTGGCTACACCTTC. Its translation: CASSPTGGYTF.

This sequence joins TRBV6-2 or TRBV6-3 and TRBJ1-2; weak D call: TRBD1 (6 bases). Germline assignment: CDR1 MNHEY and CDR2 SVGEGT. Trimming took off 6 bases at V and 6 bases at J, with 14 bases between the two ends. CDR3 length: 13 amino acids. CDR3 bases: TGTGCCAGCAGCCTCCGGACAGCGGATGGCTACACCTTC. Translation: CASSLRTADGYTF.

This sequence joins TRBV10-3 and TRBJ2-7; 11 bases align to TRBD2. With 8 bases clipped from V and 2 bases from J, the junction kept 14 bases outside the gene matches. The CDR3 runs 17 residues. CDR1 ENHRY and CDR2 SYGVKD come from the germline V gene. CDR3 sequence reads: CAIRGYTSGGPPYEQYF. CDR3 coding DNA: TGTGCCATCCGGGGGTATACTAGCGGGGGCCCCCCCTACGAGCAGTACTTC.

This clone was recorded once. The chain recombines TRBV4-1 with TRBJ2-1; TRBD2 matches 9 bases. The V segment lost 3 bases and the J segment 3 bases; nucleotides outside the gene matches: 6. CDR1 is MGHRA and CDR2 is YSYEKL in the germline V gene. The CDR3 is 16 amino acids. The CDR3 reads CASSQAGTSSYNEQFF. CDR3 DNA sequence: TGCGCCAGCAGCCAGGCCGGGACTAGCAGCTACAATGAGCAGTTCTTC.

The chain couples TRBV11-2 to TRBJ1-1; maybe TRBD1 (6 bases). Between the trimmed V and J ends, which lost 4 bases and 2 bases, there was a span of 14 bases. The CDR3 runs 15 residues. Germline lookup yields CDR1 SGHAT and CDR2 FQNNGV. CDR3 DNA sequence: TGTGCCAGCAGCTCTGACGGGACACCCAACACTGAAGCTTTCTTT. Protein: CASSSDGTPNTEAFF.